Listed here are 22 T cell receptor beta chains from one sample, sequenced in a study of post-analysis software for immune sequencing data. Study-level results: Comparison of patients with controls showed five TRBV segments more frequent in patients, TRBV5-6, TRBV5-1 and TRBV20-1 among them.

Tagging with unique molecular identifiers was a feature of the TCR beta cDNA libraries. One entry per CDR3 protein, called by TCRdb with MiXCR from the PCR reads. The table shows hundreds of thousands of distinct CDR3 sequences, with under 55% occurring only once. Which antigens these TCRs recognize remains unknown. Sequenced sample: blood. All receptors come from a girl aged 10 to 17 with multiple sclerosis.

The V gene is TRBV29-1, the J gene TRBJ1-1; perhaps TRBD1 as D (5 bases). The CDR3 runs 14 residues. Trimming took 3 bases from V and 4 from J, leaving 15 bases between them. The germline V gene encodes CDR1 SQVTM and CDR2 ANQGSEA. CDR3 amino acids: CSVDVREESTEAFF. CDR3 DNA: TGCAGCGTTGACGTCAGGGAAGAGAGCACTGAAGCTTTCTTT.

This clonotype was seen repeatedly, ten times or more. The chain couples TRBV15 to TRBJ2-7; D may be TRBD2 (5 bases). Germline V CDR1 and CDR2: LNHNV, YYDKDF (reference sequence). CDR3 length equals 15 residues. V lost 0 bases and J 2 bases, leaving 11 bases between the germline ends. Here the CDR3 DNA reads TGTGCCACCAGCAGAGATCGGAGGACGGCCTACGAGCAGTACTTC. This codes for CATSRDRRTAYEQYF.

This clonotype was observed a handful of times. V gene TRBV29-1 combines with J gene TRBJ2-7; TRBD1 is a possible D gene (5 bases). Germline V gene data show CDR1 as SQVTM and CDR2 as ANQGSEA. This CDR3 is 14 amino acids long. V was pared by 5 bases and J by 2 bases, with 16 bases between. For the CDR3, the DNA is TGCAGCGTTTCGACAGACCGAAGTCCCTACGAGCAGTACTTC. Residues: CSVSTDRSPYEQYF.

A single count supports this clonotype. The chain uses TRBV20-1 and TRBJ2-2; TRBD2 aligns across 9 bases. The germline V gene has CDR1 DFQATT and CDR2 SNEGSKA (reference sequence). Germline trimming cut 3 bases from V and 2 bases from J; bases unmatched to any gene: 10. CDR3 size: 17 residues. The CDR3 coding sequence is TGCAGTGCTAGCGGTAGCGGGAGCTTCGGAAACACCGGGGAGCTGTTTTTT. Translated, it gives CSASGSGSFGNTGELFF.

The genes are TRBV20-1 and TRBJ1-2; tentatively, D is TRBD1 (6 bases). This CDR3 is 13 amino acids long. Trimming took off 0 bases at V and 4 bases at J, with 9 bases between the two ends. Germline assignment: CDR1 DFQATT and CDR2 SNEGSKA (reference sequence). The CDR3: CSAREEQGYGYTF. The CDR3 nucleotides are TGCAGTGCTAGAGAGGAACAGGGCTATGGCTACACCTTC.

The J gene is TRBJ2-7, the V gene TRBV4-1; D may be TRBD1 (5 bases). Germline CDR1 MGHRA, CDR2 YSYEKL. The CDR3 runs to 13 residues. The ends were cut back, 6 bases at V and 0 bases at J, with 9 bases in the middle. Here the CDR3 reads CASSDSNSYEQYF. The CDR3 region has the DNA TGCGCCAGCAGTGACAGTAACTCCTACGAGCAGTACTTC.

This clonotype showed up just a few times. The J gene is TRBJ1-1, the V gene TRBV10-3; D perhaps matches TRBD1 (5 bases). This CDR3 has 14 amino acids. The V end lost 6 bases, the J end lost 0 bases, and 11 bases lay between the germline ends. Germline loops: CDR1 ENHRY, CDR2 SYGVKD. In DNA, the CDR3 is TGTGCCATCAGACCACAGGAGATGAACACTGAAGCTTTCTTT. Protein product: CAIRPQEMNTEAFF.

This clonotype was counted between two and nine times. The chain links TRBV29-1 to TRBJ2-3; D gene unclear. The CDR3 is 12 residues long. CDR1 is SQVTM, CDR2 ANQGSEA, per germline. V was clipped by 6 bases and J by 2 bases, with 9 bases between them. The CDR3 nucleotides are TGCAGCGTGAGGACGTTCACAGATACGCAGTATTTT. The encoded protein is CSVRTFTDTQYF.

The chain recombines TRBV28 with TRBJ2-7; the D gene is possibly TRBD2 (5 bases). V lost 6 bases, J lost 4 bases, and 19 bases lay in between. The CDR3 loop spans 15 amino acids. Germline V gene lookup returns CDR1 MDHEN and CDR2 SYDVKM. The CDR3 loop reads CASREQGLRLYEQYF. The CDR3, as DNA: TGTGCCAGCAGGGAGCAAGGACTCCGATTATACGAGCAGTACTTC.

The chain is built from TRBV25-1 and TRBJ2-1, with TRBD2 as a possible D gene (5 bases). The V gene lost 4 bases and the J gene lost 2 bases, with 12 bases spanning the gap. The CDR3 sequence is 15 residues long. Germline V lookup: CDR1 MGHDK, CDR2 SYGVNS. CDR3 in amino acids: CASSVGSPAYNEQFF. The CDR3 coding sequence is TGTGCCAGCAGTGTGGGGAGTCCAGCCTACAATGAGCAGTTCTTC.

There are a few counts of this clonotype. The chain recombines TRBV20-1 with TRBJ2-3, with 11 bases aligning to TRBD2. V trimming: 3 bases; J trimming: 5 bases; junction bases outside the gene matches: 4. Germline V gene data show CDR1 as DFQATT and CDR2 as SNEGSKA (reference sequence). This CDR3 is built from 14 residues. The CDR3 region is CSARDLAGGDTQYF. CDR3 coding DNA: TGCAGTGCTAGGGATCTAGCGGGAGGAGATACGCAGTATTTT.

This chain joins TRBV28 and TRBJ1-5, with D tentatively TRBD1 (6 bases). There are 16 residues in the CDR3. Trimming took off 4 bases at V and 7 bases at J, with 20 bases between the two ends. The germline gives CDR1 MDHEN, CDR2 SYDVKM. CDR3 bases: TGTGCCAGCAGTTATGACGCAGGGGCCCTGGAACAGCCCCAGCATTTT. Protein sequence: CASSYDAGALEQPQHF.

There are a few counts of this clonotype. The V call is TRBV7-2, the J call TRBJ1-1, with D hard to call. V was cut by 5 bases and J by 1 base, with 11 bases left in between. The V gene's germline CDR1 is SGHTA and CDR2 FQGNSA. This CDR3 has 14 amino acids. DNA of the CDR3: TGTGCCAGCAGCCGACTCGGCCCGAACACTGAAGCTTTCTTT. Protein sequence: CASSRLGPNTEAFF.

The chain uses TRBV5-1 and TRBJ2-7; D could derive from TRBD1 or TRBD2 (5 bases each). The V gene's germline CDR1 is SGHRS and CDR2 YFSETQ. The CDR3 spans 13 residues. V shed 3 bases and J shed 3 bases, with 10 bases lying between them. DNA of the CDR3: TGCGCCAGCAGCTGGGACCTGGGCTACGAGCAGTACTTC. Its translation: CASSWDLGYEQYF.

Turning to this clonotype: The junction and the germline gene differ at one end; a read error may be behind it. V is TRBV7-7 and J is TRBJ2-2; weak D call: TRBD2 (6 bases). The CDR3 has 15 amino acids. Looked up from germline, CDR1 is SSHAT and CDR2 is FNYEAQ (reference sequence). DNA of the CDR3: TGTGCTAGCAGCTTGGGAGGATCTCTCACCGGGGAGCTGTTTTTT. Its protein is CASSLGGSLTGELFF.

The chain links TRBV12-3 or TRBV12-4 to TRBJ2-1, with 7 bases matching TRBD2. The J call may be mistaken, given a closer DNA end match to TRBJ2-7. The CDR3 runs to 14 residues. The CDR3 bases are TGTGCCAGCAGTCGACTAGCTCACTACAATGAGCAGTACTTC. The encoded protein is CASSRLAHYNEQYF.

There are a few counts of this clonotype. The CDR3 sequence is CSVEKDPGANVLTF. CDR3 nucleotides: TGCAGCGTTGAGAAGGACCCTGGGGCCAACGTCCTGACTTTC. The rearrangement links TRBV29-1 to TRBJ2-6, with D uncertain. Trimming shortened V by 3 bases and J by 2 bases, and 8 bases separated the two germline ends. The length of the CDR3 is 14 residues. The germline V gene encodes CDR1 SQVTM and CDR2 ANQGSEA. The variable domain in full, with the rest retrieved from reference TRBV29-1 and TRBJ2-6, is SAVISQKPSRDICQRGTSLTIQCQVDSQVTMMFWYRQQPGQSLTLIATANQGSEATYESGFVIDKFPISRPNLTFSTLTVSNMSPEDSSIYLCSVEKDPGANVLTFGAGSRLTVL.

Only a few counts were recorded for this clonotype. The V gene is TRBV2, the J gene TRBJ2-7; TRBD1 agrees at 7 bases. V lost 6 bases, J lost 0 bases, and 2 bases stayed unmatched. CDR3 length equals 13 residues. Germline lookup yields CDR1 SNHLY and CDR2 FYNNEI. The CDR3, as DNA: TGTGCCAGCAGGGACAGGAGCTCCTACGAGCAGTACTTC. Translating gives CASRDRSSYEQYF.

In nucleotides, the CDR3 is TGTGCCAGCTCACCAGGGACGGAAAGCTCCTACGAGCAGTACTTC. This translates into CASSPGTESSYEQYF. This sequence joins TRBV18 and TRBJ2-7, with D perhaps TRBD1 or TRBD2 (5 bases each). V lost 2 bases, J lost 0 bases, and 11 bases lay in between. The CDR3 runs 15 residues. The germline gives CDR1 KGHSH, CDR2 LQKENI.

There are a few counts of this clonotype. The chain combines TRBV4-2 with TRBJ1-2; no firm D call. The CDR3 consists of 15 residues. The germline CDR1 and CDR2 sequences are LGHNA and YNFKEQ. Trimming took off 4 bases at V and 7 bases at J, with 19 bases between the two ends. CDR3 loop: CASSLIGREGGGYTF. The CDR3 DNA follows: TGTGCCAGCAGCCTAATCGGTCGGGAAGGTGGTGGCTACACCTTC.

The chain's CDR3 is CASSPKGGYYGYTF. CDR3 bases: TGTGCCAGCAGTCCGAAAGGGGGTTACTATGGCTACACCTTC. The chain carries TRBV27 and TRBJ1-2; possibly TRBD1 for D (6 bases). The ends were cut back, 5 bases at V and 3 bases at J, with 13 bases in the middle. In germline, CDR1 is MNHEY, CDR2 SMNVEV (reference sequence). This CDR3 has 14 residues.

The V call is TRBV29-1, the J call TRBJ1-1; D call uncertain. This CDR3 region has 9 residues. With 7 bases removed from V and 8 bases from J, the gap between germline ends came to 8 bases. Germline loops: CDR1 SQVTM, CDR2 ANQGSEA. CDR3 loop: CSAGREAFF. CDR3 DNA sequence: TGCAGCGCAGGACGAGAAGCTTTCTTT.